This T cell receptor beta chain originates from a study of early T cells in non-severe SARS-CoV-2 infection. Study at large: Investigators sequenced bulk RNA drawn from unsorted whole blood, and chains remained unpaired.

This clonotype was seen repeatedly, ten times or more. One entry per CDR3 protein, called by TCRdb with MiXCR from the 5' RACE reads. The table has about 92,000 distinct CDR3 sequences, about 15% seen once. V dropped 0 bases and J dropped 4; count of bases not matched to a gene: 5. CDR1 is SGHNT and CDR2 is YYREEE in the germline V gene (reference sequence). CDR3 length: 15 amino acids. Sample: whole blood. The sequence derives from an adult who was a healthcare worker with PCR-confirmed SARS-CoV-2 infection or an uninfected control (not recorded which). The chain employs TRBV5-4 and TRBJ2-7, with 9 positions matching TRBD2. CDR3 sequence reads: CASSLAGGGAYEQYF. CDR3 DNA sequence: TGTGCCAGCAGCTTGGCCGGCGGGGGGGCTTACGAGCAGTACTTC. The full variable domain, in which reference TRBV5-4 and TRBJ2-7 provide the parts outside the CDR3, is ETGVTQSPTHLIKTRGQQVTLRCSSQSGHNTVSWYQQALGQGPQFIFQYYREEENGRGNFPPRFSGLQFPNYSSELNVNALELDDSALYLCASSLAGGGAYEQYFGPGTRLTVT.